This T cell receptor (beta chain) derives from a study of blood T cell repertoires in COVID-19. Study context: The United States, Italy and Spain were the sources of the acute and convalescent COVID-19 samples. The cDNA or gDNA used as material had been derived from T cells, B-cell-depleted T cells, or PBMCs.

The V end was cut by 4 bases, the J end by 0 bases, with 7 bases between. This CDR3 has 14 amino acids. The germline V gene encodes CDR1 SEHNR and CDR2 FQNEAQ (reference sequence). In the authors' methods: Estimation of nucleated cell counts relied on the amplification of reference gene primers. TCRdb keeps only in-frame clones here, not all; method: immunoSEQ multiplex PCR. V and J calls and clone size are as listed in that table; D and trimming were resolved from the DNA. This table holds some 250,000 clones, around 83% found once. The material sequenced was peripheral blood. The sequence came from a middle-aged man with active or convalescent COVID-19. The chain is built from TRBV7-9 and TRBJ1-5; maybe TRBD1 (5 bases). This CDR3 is CASSSGYSNQPQHF. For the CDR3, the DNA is TGTGCCAGCAGCTCAGGGTATAGCAATCAGCCCCAGCATTTT.